The present entry profiles one T cell receptor (beta chain) with its context. The data are from a study of blood T cell repertoires in COVID-19. Germline V lookup: CDR1 LNHDA, CDR2 SQIVND (reference sequence). This CDR3 has 15 residues. V lost 9 bases and J lost 4; bases outside the gene matches: 13. Generated by immunoSEQ multiplex PCR, the TCRdb table keeps only in-frame clones and is missing some. The sample lists about 340,000 clones, under 95% occurring once. Input material: peripheral blood. The chain links TRBV19 to TRBJ1-1; 8 positions match TRBD1. The clonotype was recovered from a woman aged 18 to 35 who had recovered from COVID-19. As DNA, the CDR3 is TGTGCCAGCGACAGGGGAGGATCGAGTGGCACTGAAGCTTTCTTT. Translating it yields CASDRGGSSGTEAFF.